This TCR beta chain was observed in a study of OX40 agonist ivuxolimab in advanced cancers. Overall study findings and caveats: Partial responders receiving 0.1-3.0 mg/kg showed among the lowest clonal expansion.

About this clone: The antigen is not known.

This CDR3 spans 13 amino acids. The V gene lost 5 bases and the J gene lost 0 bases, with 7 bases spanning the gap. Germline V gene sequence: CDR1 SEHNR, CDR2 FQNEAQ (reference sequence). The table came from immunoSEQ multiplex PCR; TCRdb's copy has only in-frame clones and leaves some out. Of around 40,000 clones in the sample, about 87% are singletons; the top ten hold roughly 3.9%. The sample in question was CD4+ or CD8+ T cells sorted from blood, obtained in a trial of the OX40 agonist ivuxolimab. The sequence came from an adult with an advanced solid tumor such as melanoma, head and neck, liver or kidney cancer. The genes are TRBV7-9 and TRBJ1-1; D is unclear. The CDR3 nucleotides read TGTGCCAGCAGCAACGACGTGAACACTGAAGCTTTCTTT. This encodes CASSNDVNTEAFF.